These 4 T cell receptor beta chains were all obtained from the same sample, sequenced in a study of cytomegalovirus exposure and HLA in healthy donors. The PCR was carried out with 60 Vbeta primers and 13 Jbeta primers. The assay was immunoSEQ multiplex PCR, and TCRdb's table has in-frame clones only and misses some. The sample contains under 200,000 clones, around 78% of which appear only once. The sequencing input was PBMCs. The source of these receptors is a woman aged 25 to 39 in good health and CMV-seropositive.

The chain has TRBV30 and TRBJ1-3; possibly TRBD1 for D (5 bases). CDR1 and CDR2 from the germline V gene are GTSNPN and SVGIG (reference sequence). This CDR3 region has 15 residues. The V and J ends lost 0 bases and 0 bases respectively, with 9 bases between them. The CDR3 sequence: CAWSVRDYSGNTIYF. The CDR3 DNA sequence: TGTGCCTGGAGTGTACGGGACTACTCTGGAAACACCATATATTTT.

This chain links TRBV4-2 with TRBJ2-1, with 7 bases aligning to TRBD2. V shed 2 bases and J 0 bases; nucleotides not matched to a gene: 7. Germline loops: CDR1 LGHNA, CDR2 YNFKEQ. The CDR3 runs to 17 residues. The CDR3 DNA sequence: TGTGCCAGCAGCCAAAACGGACTAGACCTCTCCTACAATGAGCAGTTCTTC. Amino acids: CASSQNGLDLSYNEQFF.

The chain carries TRBV6-6 and TRBJ1-3; 8 bases are shared with TRBD1. J was trimmed by 5 bases and V by 6 bases; bases with no gene match: 9. The CDR3 runs to 15 residues. Germline CDR1 is MNHNY and CDR2 is SVGAGI (reference sequence). The CDR3 region has the DNA TGTGCCAGCAGGGGGCCAGGGGGCGATCGAAACACCATATATTTT. This encodes CASRGPGGDRNTIYF.

The CDR3 DNA reads TGTGCCAGCAGTGACTCGAGAGGATCGGGGGCCAACGTCCTGACTTTC. This gives the protein CASSDSRGSGANVLTF. The chain recombines TRBV6-4 with TRBJ2-6; no clear D gene. The CDR3 extends over 16 amino acids. Germline V gene lookup returns CDR1 MRHNA and CDR2 SNTAGT. V lost 0 bases and J 4 bases, leaving 10 bases between the germline ends.